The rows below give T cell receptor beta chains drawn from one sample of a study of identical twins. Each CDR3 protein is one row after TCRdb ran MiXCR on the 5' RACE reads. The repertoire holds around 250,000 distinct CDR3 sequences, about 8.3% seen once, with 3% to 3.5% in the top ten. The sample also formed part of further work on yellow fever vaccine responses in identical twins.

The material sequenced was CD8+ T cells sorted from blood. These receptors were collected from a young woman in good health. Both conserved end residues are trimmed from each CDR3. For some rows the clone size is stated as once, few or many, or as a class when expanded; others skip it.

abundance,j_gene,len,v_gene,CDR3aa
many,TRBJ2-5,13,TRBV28,ASSLGTESGETQY
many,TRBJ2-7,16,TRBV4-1,ASSQDSPVAGDFLEQY
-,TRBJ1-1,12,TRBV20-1,SASKYRGKPEAF
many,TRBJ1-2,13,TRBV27,ASSGAGASNYGYT
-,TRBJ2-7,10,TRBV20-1,SASGESYEQY
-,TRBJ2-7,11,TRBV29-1,SVETDDSYEQY
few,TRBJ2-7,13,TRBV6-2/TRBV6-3,ASSYERGLDDEQY
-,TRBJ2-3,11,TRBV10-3,AISAASTDTQY
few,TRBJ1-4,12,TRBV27,ASSLRGTYEKLF
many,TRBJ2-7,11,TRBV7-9,ASSLGGTYEQY
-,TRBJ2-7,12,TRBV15,ATSREGRSYEQY
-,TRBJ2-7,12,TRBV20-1,SARPTGGFAEQY
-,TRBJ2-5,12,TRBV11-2,ASSLEAGKETQY
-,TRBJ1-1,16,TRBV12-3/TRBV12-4,TSSPSDRNRRGDTEAF
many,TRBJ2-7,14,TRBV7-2,ASSDPGLAVPDEQY
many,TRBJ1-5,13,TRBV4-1,ASSQDVASNQPQH
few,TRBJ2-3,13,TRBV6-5,ASSFPGQTTDTQY
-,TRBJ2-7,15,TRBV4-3,ASSQVWDSFSSYEQY
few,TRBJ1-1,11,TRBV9,ASSGTGHTEAF
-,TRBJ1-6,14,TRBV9,ASSKQGASYNSPLH
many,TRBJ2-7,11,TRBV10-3,AIRNRGVHEQY
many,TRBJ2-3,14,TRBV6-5,ASSYDGRDSPDTQY
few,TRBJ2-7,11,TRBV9,ASSATGSYEQY
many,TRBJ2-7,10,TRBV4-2,ASSLSSGEQY
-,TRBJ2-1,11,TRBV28,ASSVIEGNEQF
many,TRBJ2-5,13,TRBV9,ASSVGHSGQETQY
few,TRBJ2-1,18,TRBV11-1,ASSLSSTSGRPSSYNEQF
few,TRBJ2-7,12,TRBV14,ASSQTGDLFGQY
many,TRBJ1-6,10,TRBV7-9,ASSLSGSPLH
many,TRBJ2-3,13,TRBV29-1,SVEGLAGETDTQY
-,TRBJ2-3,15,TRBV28,ASSFERLAGPTDTQY
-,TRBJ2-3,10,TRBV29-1,SGGGSADTQY
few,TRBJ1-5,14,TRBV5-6,ASSLGPGPGNQPQH
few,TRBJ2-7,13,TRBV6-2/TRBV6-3,ASSYFGRETYEQY
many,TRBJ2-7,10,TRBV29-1,SASGQAYEQY